Described below is a single T cell receptor beta chain sequence and its context. The data derive from a study of blood T cell repertoires in COVID-19. About the study: Spain, Italy and the United States supplied samples that represented acute and convalescent COVID-19. The analysed material was cDNA or gDNA that came from T cells, B-cell-depleted T cells, or PBMCs.

Trimming shortened V by 3 bases and J by 11 bases, and 19 bases separated the two germline ends. There are 14 residues in the CDR3. The germline gives CDR1 LGHDT, CDR2 YNNKEL (reference sequence). The authors' processing: Estimation of nucleated cell counts relied on the amplification of reference gene primers. TCRdb's table, derived via immunoSEQ multiplex PCR, lists solely in-frame clones and lacks some. That table is the source of V, J and clone size, and D and trimming were worked out from the DNA. The sample has 110,000 or so clones, 85% seen once. V and J are TRBV3-1 (or the pseudogene TRBV3-2) and TRBJ1-2; D remains unclear. This clonotype was obtained from a man aged 40-49 years with acute or convalescent COVID-19. The sequenced material came from peripheral blood. Here the CDR3 reads CASSHPPSGVWYTF. DNA for the CDR3: TGTGCCAGCAGCCACCCGCCCAGTGGAGTTTGGTACACCTTC.